The source of this T cell receptor (beta chain) is a study of blood T cell repertoires in COVID-19. Study summary: Acute and convalescent COVID-19 samples came from the United States, Italy and Spain. PBMCs, B-cell-depleted T cells, or T cells were the source of the cDNA or gDNA that made up the material.

The protocol was immunoSEQ multiplex PCR, while the TCRdb copy is restricted to in-frame clones and leaves out a portion. The repertoire holds 200,000 or so clones, with roughly 90% as singletons. Germline V gives CDR1 SGDLS, CDR2 YYNGEE. The CDR3 runs 16 residues. With V trimmed by 2 bases and J by 1 base, 6 bases remained unmatched. The study drew participants aged about 18 to 90 years from 20 to 30 US areas. Recovered status in Cohort 3 required two negative PCRs, clearance, or symptom resolution. The rearrangement uses TRBV9 and TRBJ1-1, with 9 bases identical to TRBD1. This receptor was taken from a woman aged 18-29 years who had recovered from COVID-19. Source material: PBMCs or T cells enriched from blood (not recorded which). CDR3: CASSVGTGKGNTEAFF. DNA for the CDR3: TGTGCCAGCAGCGTTGGGACAGGGAAAGGGAACACTGAAGCTTTCTTT.